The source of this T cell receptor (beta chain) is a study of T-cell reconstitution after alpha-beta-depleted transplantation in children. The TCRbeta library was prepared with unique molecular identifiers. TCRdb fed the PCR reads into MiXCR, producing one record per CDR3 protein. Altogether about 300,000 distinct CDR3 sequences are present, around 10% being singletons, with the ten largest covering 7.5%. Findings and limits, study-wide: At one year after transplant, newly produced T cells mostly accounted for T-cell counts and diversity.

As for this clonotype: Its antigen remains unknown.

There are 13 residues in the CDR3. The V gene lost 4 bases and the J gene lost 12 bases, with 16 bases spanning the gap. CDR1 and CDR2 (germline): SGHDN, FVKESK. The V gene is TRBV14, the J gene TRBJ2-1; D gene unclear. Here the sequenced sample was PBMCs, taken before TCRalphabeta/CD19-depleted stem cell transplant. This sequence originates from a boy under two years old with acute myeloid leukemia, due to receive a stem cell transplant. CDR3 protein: CASSPDLGMSQFF. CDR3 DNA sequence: TGTGCCAGCAGCCCGGATCTCGGTATGTCGCAGTTCTTC.